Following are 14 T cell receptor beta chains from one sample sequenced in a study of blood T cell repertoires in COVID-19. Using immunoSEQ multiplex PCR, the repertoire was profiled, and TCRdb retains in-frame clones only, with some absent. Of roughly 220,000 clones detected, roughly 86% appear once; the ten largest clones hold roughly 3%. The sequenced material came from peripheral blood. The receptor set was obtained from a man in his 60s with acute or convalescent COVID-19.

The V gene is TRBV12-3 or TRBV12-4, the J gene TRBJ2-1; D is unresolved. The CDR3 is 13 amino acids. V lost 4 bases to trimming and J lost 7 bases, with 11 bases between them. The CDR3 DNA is TGTGCCAGCAGTTCCCGACTGAAGAATGAGCAGTTCTTC. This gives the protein CASSSRLKNEQFF.

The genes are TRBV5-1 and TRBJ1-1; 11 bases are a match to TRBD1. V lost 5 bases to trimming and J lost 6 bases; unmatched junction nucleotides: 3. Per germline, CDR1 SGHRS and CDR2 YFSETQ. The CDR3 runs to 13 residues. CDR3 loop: CASRWDRGSEAFF. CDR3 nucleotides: TGCGCCAGCAGGTGGGACAGGGGGTCTGAAGCTTTCTTT.

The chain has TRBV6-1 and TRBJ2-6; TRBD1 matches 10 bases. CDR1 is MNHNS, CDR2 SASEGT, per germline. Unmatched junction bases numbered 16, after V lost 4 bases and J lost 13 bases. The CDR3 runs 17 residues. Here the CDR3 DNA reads TGTGCCAGCAGTGCGAGTCCAGACAGGGGGCGTAGCAGAGTCCTGACTTTC. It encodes CASSASPDRGRSRVLTF.

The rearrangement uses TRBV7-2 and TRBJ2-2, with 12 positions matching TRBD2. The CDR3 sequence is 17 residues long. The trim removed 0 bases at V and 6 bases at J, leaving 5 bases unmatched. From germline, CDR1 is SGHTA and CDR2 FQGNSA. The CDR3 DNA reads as TGTGCCAGCAGCTTAGCGACCCTAGCGGGGGGGGCCGGGGAGCTGTTTTTT. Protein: CASSLATLAGGAGELFF. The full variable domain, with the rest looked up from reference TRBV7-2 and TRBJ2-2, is GAGVSQSPSNKVTEKGKDVELRCDPISGHTALYWYRQSLGQGLEFLIYFQGNSAPDKSGLPSDRFSAERTGGSVSTLTIQRTQQEDSAVYLCASSLATLAGGAGELFFGEGSRLTVL.

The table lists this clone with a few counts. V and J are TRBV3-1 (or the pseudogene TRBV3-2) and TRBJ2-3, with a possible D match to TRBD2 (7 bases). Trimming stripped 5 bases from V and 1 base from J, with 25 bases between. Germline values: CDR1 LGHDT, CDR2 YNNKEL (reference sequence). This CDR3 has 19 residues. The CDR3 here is CASSTEHTAGARGTDTQYF. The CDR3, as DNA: TGTGCCAGCAGCACCGAACATACGGCGGGGGCCAGGGGCACAGATACGCAGTATTTT.

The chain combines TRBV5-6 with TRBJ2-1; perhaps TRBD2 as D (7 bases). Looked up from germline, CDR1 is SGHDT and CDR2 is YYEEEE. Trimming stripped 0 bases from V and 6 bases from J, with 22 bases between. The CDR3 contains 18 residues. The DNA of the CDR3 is TGTGCCAGCAGCTTGGCTGGGGGGGGCAGGGGCATTCTCAATGAGCAGTTCTTC. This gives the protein CASSLAGGGRGILNEQFF.

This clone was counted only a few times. The CDR3 protein is CASSLTPGQPLYEQYF. CDR3 nucleotides: TGTGCCAGCAGCTTAACGCCGGGACAGCCCCTCTACGAGCAGTACTTC. V and J are TRBV7-3 and TRBJ2-7; 7 nucleotides line up with TRBD1. After removal of 0 bases from V and 3 bases from J, the junction contained 8 bases not matched to a gene. The CDR3 is 16 residues long. Germline V gives CDR1 SGHTA, CDR2 FQGTGA. The whole variable domain, remainder taken from reference TRBV7-3 and TRBJ2-7, is GAGVSQTPSNKVTEKGKYVELRCDPISGHTALYWYRQSLGQGPEFLIYFQGTGAADDSGLPNDRFFAVRPEGSVSTLKIQRTERGDSAVYLCASSLTPGQPLYEQYFGPGTRLTVT.

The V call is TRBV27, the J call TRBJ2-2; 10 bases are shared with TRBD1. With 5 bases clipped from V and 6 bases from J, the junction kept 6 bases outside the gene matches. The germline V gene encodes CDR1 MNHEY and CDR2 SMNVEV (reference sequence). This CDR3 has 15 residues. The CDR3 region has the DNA TGTGCCAGCAGTCCGGGACAGGGGTTAGCCGGGGAGCTGTTTTTT. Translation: CASSPGQGLAGELFF.

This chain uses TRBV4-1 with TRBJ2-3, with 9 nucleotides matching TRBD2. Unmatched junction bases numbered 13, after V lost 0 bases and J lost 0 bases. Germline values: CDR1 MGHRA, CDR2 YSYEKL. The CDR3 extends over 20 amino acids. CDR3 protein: CASSQDWGGGVPQSTDTQYF. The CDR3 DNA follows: TGCGCCAGCAGCCAAGACTGGGGCGGGGGGGTCCCCCAAAGCACAGATACGCAGTATTTT.

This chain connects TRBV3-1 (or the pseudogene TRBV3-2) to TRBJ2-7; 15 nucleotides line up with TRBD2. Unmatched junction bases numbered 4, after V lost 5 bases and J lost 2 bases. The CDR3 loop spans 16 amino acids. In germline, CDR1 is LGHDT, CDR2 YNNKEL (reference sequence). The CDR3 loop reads CASSAGTSGGPYEQYF. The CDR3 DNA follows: TGTGCCAGCAGCGCCGGGACTAGCGGGGGGCCCTACGAGCAGTACTTC.

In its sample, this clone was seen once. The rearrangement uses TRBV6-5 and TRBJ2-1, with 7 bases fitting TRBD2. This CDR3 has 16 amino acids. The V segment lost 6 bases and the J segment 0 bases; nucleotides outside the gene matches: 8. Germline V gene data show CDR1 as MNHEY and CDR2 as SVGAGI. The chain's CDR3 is CASSYGGRSSYNEQFF. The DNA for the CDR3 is TGTGCCAGCAGCTACGGGGGGAGGAGCTCCTACAATGAGCAGTTCTTC.

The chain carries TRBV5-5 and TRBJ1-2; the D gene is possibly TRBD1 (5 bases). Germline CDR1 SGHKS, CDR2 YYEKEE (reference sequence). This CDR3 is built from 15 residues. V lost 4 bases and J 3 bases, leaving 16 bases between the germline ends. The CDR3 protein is CASSPWAGRDYGYTF. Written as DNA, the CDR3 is TGTGCCAGCAGCCCCTGGGCAGGGAGGGACTATGGCTACACCTTC.

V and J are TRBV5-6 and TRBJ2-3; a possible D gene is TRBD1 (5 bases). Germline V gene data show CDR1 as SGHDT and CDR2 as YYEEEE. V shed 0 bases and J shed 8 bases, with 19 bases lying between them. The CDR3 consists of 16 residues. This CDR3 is CASSLEGQGWSGTQYF. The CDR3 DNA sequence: TGTGCCAGCAGCTTGGAGGGCCAGGGATGGTCTGGTACGCAGTATTTT.

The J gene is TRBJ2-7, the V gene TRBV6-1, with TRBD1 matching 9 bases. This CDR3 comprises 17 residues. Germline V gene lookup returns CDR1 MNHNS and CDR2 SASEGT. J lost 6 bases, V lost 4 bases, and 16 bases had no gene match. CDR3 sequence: CASSVVIPGQGSVEQYF. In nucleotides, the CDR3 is TGTGCCAGCAGTGTCGTCATCCCGGGACAGGGTAGCGTCGAGCAGTACTTC.